This T cell receptor beta chain was documented in a study of T-cell memory formation after mild COVID-19. This clonotype was picked up a small number of times. TCRdb used MiXCR to reprocess the 5' RACE reads, holding one entry per CDR3 protein. The sample consists of under 150,000 distinct CDR3 sequences, about a sixth of them appearing once. Germline V gives CDR1 MNHEY, CDR2 SMNVEV (reference sequence). The CDR3 is 15 residues long. V shed 3 bases and J shed 9 bases, with 19 bases lying between them. This rearrangement joins TRBV27 to TRBJ2-3; perhaps TRBD1 as D (5 bases). This sequence originates from an adult woman who had mild COVID-19 (a few samples of this study predate the infection). Cell type and time point are not known. Material for sequencing was PBMCs or a T cell subset sorted from them (not recorded which). CDR3 coding DNA: TGTGCCAGCAGTTTGGGGCAGGGTTTATACGTCACGCAGTATTTT. Its protein is CASSLGQGLYVTQYF.